The sequence of this T cell receptor (beta chain) was determined in a study of vaccination effects on CD4 cells after COVID-19. Study-wide context: Antigen-specific CD4+ T cells expanded by the ViraFEST assay with viral peptide pools were then sequenced. Every well housed about 1.8 million PBMC, which grew in culture alongside 8.5 to 10 IU/ml IL-2 and 10 ug/ml peptides.

The repertoire was sequenced with immunoSEQ multiplex PCR; TCRdb's copy has only in-frame clones and lacks some. The data show fewer than 40,000 clones, about two thirds seen once. V gave up 6 bases and J gave up 2 bases, with 13 bases separating them. CDR1 and CDR2 from the germline V gene are LNHDA and SQIVND (reference sequence). CDR3 length equals 14 residues. Isolation of CD4+ T cells took place after less than 12 days of culture. Recipients of the vaccine had no prior SARS-CoV-2 infection and negative nucleocapsid antibodies. Days 3 and 7 were when half the medium was replaced with IL-2 medium. Details on this clone: No antigen is known for it.

The chain links TRBV19 to TRBJ1-1; no clear D gene. Sequenced here: CD4+ T cells from PBMCs cultured without peptide, sampled before COVID-19 vaccination. The receptor was isolated from a human donor who received a COVID-19 vaccine. In nucleotides, the CDR3 is TGTGCCAGTAGGGAAAAACACATCAACACTGAAGCTTTCTTT. As protein: CASREKHINTEAFF. The complete variable domain, with remaining parts taken from reference TRBV19 and TRBJ1-1, reads DGGITQSPKYLFRKEGQNVTLSCEQNLNHDAMYWYRQDPGQGLRLIYYSQIVNDFQKGDIAEGYSVSREKKESFPLTVTSAQKNPTAFYLCASREKHINTEAFFGQGTRLTVV.